A single sample is the source of the 21 T cell receptor beta chains below, sequenced in a study of OX40 agonist ivuxolimab in advanced cancers. The library was built by means of the immunoSEQ multiplex PCR assay. The source is immuneACCESS, and TCRdb retained only in-frame sequences with V and J called. Part of the clones is not carried over; for the studies checked, unresolved V genes explain less than half of this, and the remainder is unexplained. The sample table shows more than 40,000 clones, and 88% are seen once. The ten largest clones take up 0.85% to 1.1% of the sample. Sequenced material: CD4+ or CD8+ T cells sorted from blood, taken in a trial of the OX40 agonist ivuxolimab. These receptors were taken from an adult with an advanced solid tumor such as melanoma, head and neck, liver or kidney cancer.

This clone showed up just a few times. The chain joins TRBV30 to TRBJ1-1; 11 positions match TRBD1. This CDR3 comprises 15 residues. V shed 4 bases and J 4 bases; nucleotides not matched to a gene: 8. The V gene's germline CDR1 is GTSNPN and CDR2 SVGIG (reference sequence). CDR3 in amino acids: CAWKGQGGLGTEAFF. DNA for the CDR3: TGTGCCTGGAAGGGACAGGGGGGGCTGGGCACTGAAGCTTTCTTT.

The CDR3 DNA sequence: TGTGCCAGCAGCCCCGGGACTTCGTTCCGAGATACGCAGTATTTT. Its protein is CASSPGTSFRDTQYF. The chain has TRBV5-6 and TRBJ2-3, with TRBD2 as a possible D gene (6 bases). Trimming took 4 bases from V and 5 from J, leaving 17 bases between them. The CDR3 length is 15 residues. Germline loops: CDR1 SGHDT, CDR2 YYEEEE.

The V call is TRBV25-1, the J call TRBJ2-5, with 10 bases matching TRBD1. The length of the CDR3 is 16 residues. The trim removed 6 bases at V and 5 bases at J, leaving 12 bases unmatched. Germline CDR1 reads MGHDK; CDR2 reads SYGVNS. CDR3 loop: CASSLGGTGVLETQYF. In DNA form, the CDR3 reads TGTGCCAGCAGCCTTGGGGGGACAGGGGTTTTGGAGACCCAGTACTTC.

The chain combines TRBV18 with TRBJ2-7, with D perhaps assigned TRBD1 or TRBD2 (5 bases each). V was trimmed by 3 bases and J by 5 bases, leaving 14 bases between them. The CDR3 runs 14 residues. The germline CDR1 and CDR2 sequences are KGHSH and LQKENI. The CDR3 loop reads CASSPGRFGDEQYF. CDR3 nucleotides: TGTGCCAGCTCACCGGGACGATTCGGGGACGAGCAGTACTTC.

This clone was recorded only once. The J gene is TRBJ2-3, the V gene TRBV2; 9 positions agree with TRBD2. V lost 9 bases to trimming and J lost 4 bases; unmatched junction nucleotides: 8. The CDR3 is 14 residues long. Germline V gene lookup returns CDR1 SNHLY and CDR2 FYNNEI. The CDR3: CASRFSGRSDTQYF. Written as DNA, the CDR3 is TGTGCCAGTCGTTTTAGCGGGAGATCAGATACGCAGTATTTT.

This chain links TRBV18 with TRBJ1-4, with 8 bases aligning to TRBD1. The CDR3 covers 14 residues. Trimming cost V 3 bases and J 8 bases; bases outside gene matches: 5. Germline V CDR1 and CDR2: KGHSH, LQKENI. The CDR3, as DNA: TGTGCCAGCTCACCCGGACAGGGTGGGGAAAAACTGTTTTTT. The encoded protein is CASSPGQGGEKLFF. The full variable domain, completed using reference TRBV18 and TRBJ1-4, is NAGVMQNPRHLVRRRGQEARLRCSPMKGHSHVYWYRQLPEEGLKFMVYLQKENIIDESGMPKERFSAEFPKEGPSILRIQQVVRGDSAAYFCASSPGQGGEKLFFGSGTQLSVL.

The count of this clone is one. The chain combines TRBV19 with TRBJ2-2; TRBD2 matches 14 bases. V lost 10 bases, J lost 2 bases, and 12 bases stayed unmatched. CDR3 size: 18 residues. CDR1 LNHDA and CDR2 SQIVND come from the germline V gene (reference sequence). The CDR3 nucleotides are TGTGCCACCCGCTATGGGGGGACTAGCGGGAGTAACACCGGGGAGCTGTTTTTT. Its protein product is CATRYGGTSGSNTGELFF.

This chain connects TRBV19 to TRBJ1-1, with D maybe TRBD1 (6 bases). This CDR3 comprises 15 residues. V gave up 8 bases and J gave up 0 bases, with 16 bases separating them. Germline V gene data show CDR1 as LNHDA and CDR2 as SQIVND (reference sequence). The CDR3: CASHGRSGVNTEAFF. The CDR3 DNA sequence: TGTGCCAGTCATGGGAGGTCAGGGGTGAACACTGAAGCTTTCTTT.

The gene calls are TRBV27 and TRBJ2-7, with 10 bases fitting TRBD1. CDR3 length equals 15 residues. CDR1 and CDR2 from the germline V gene are MNHEY and SMNVEV (reference sequence). With V trimmed by 4 bases and J by 7 bases, 10 bases remained unmatched. The CDR3 DNA reads TGTGCCAGCAGTTCCAGGGGACAGGGGAGTCAAGAGCAGTACTTC. Its protein product is CASSSRGQGSQEQYF.

The rearrangement links TRBV2 to TRBJ2-3; 12 bases align to TRBD1. Germline-derived CDR1 and CDR2 are SNHLY and FYNNEI. The CDR3 is 14 amino acids. With 7 bases clipped from V and 7 bases from J, the junction kept 6 bases outside the gene matches. CDR3 residues: CASKGQGAGYTQYF. CDR3 coding DNA: TGTGCCAGCAAGGGACAGGGGGCGGGTTATACGCAGTATTTT.

The chain carries TRBV7-3 and TRBJ2-3; D may correspond to TRBD1 or TRBD2 (7 bases each). Germline V gives CDR1 SGHTA, CDR2 FQGTGA. CDR3 size: 16 residues. Trimming took off 5 bases at V and 3 bases at J, with 18 bases between the two ends. CDR3 protein: CASSPQGGGRTDTQYF. In DNA, the CDR3 is TGTGCCAGCAGCCCCCAGGGGGGGGGACGAACAGATACGCAGTATTTT.

The V call is TRBV6-5, the J call TRBJ2-1; perhaps TRBD2 as D (6 bases). CDR1 is MNHEY, CDR2 SVGAGI, per germline. The germline V and J ends were trimmed by 2 bases and 3 bases, with 8 bases remaining between them. This CDR3 is 14 amino acids long. As DNA, the CDR3 is TGTGCCAGCAGTTACGCGGGAAACTACAATGAGCAGTTCTTC. Its protein product is CASSYAGNYNEQFF.

This clone was detected once. This chain connects TRBV7-2 to TRBJ2-1, with 9 positions matching TRBD2. This CDR3 has 17 residues. V lost 4 bases, J lost 0 bases, and 7 bases stayed unmatched. Per germline, CDR1 SGHTA and CDR2 FQGNSA. The CDR3 bases are TGTGCCAGCAGCTCCAGGGGCGGGAGGGCCTCCTACAATGAGCAGTTCTTC. Amino acid sequence: CASSSRGGRASYNEQFF.

J is TRBJ2-5 and V is TRBV10-3; weak D call: TRBD2 (5 bases). V shed 4 bases and J shed 4 bases, with 10 bases lying between them. The germline gives CDR1 ENHRY, CDR2 SYGVKD. The CDR3 contains 13 residues. Here the CDR3 reads CAISVGAGETQYF. DNA of the CDR3: TGTGCCATCAGTGTGGGTGCGGGAGAGACCCAGTACTTC.

The J gene is TRBJ2-1, the V gene TRBV5-4, with 12 positions matching TRBD2. After removal of 1 base from V and 7 bases from J, the junction contained 3 bases not matched to a gene. The CDR3 covers 15 residues. CDR1 SGHNT and CDR2 YYREEE come from the germline V gene (reference sequence). The chain's CDR3 is CASSLRLAGGNEQFF. The CDR3, as DNA: TGTGCCAGCAGCTTGCGGCTAGCGGGGGGGAATGAGCAGTTCTTC.

The rearrangement joins TRBV27 to TRBJ2-1; D may be TRBD1 (6 bases). The length of the CDR3 is 12 residues. CDR1 MNHEY and CDR2 SMNVEV come from the germline V gene (reference sequence). V lost 4 bases to trimming and J lost 9 bases, with 10 bases between them. The CDR3: CASSWMGAEQFF. CDR3 DNA sequence: TGTGCCAGCAGTTGGATGGGGGCTGAGCAGTTCTTC.

This clone has just one count. V usage is TRBV12-2 and J usage is TRBJ1-5. TRBV12-2 is an annotated pseudogene. The CDR3 spans 15 residues. The CDR3 DNA follows: TGTGCAAGTCGCTTAGTCGTGAGGGGGGGGCAGCCCCAGCATTTT. It encodes CASRLVVRGGQPQHF.

The chain combines TRBV7-2 with TRBJ2-5, with 10 bases that match TRBD2. The CDR3 is made up of 16 amino acids. Per germline, CDR1 SGHTA and CDR2 FQGNSA. V dropped 5 bases and J dropped 5; count of bases not matched to a gene: 11. CDR3 sequence: CASSGRSSGSGETQYF. The CDR3 bases are TGTGCCAGCAGCGGGAGGTCTAGCGGGAGTGGGGAGACCCAGTACTTC.

This clone was seen a single time. The chain carries TRBV28 and TRBJ2-7; TRBD2 is a possible D gene (7 bases). V was pared by 7 bases and J by 2 bases, with 15 bases between. Germline V gene data show CDR1 as MDHEN and CDR2 as SYDVKM. The CDR3 has 14 amino acids. The CDR3 loop is CASTRGGETYEQYF. CDR3 nucleotides: TGTGCCAGCACTAGGGGGGGCGAAACCTACGAGCAGTACTTC.

The chain has TRBV2 and TRBJ2-5, with TRBD2 identical over 10 bases. V was clipped by 2 bases and J by 5 bases; unmatched bases: 5. The germline gives CDR1 SNHLY, CDR2 FYNNEI. The CDR3 has 15 amino acids. The DNA for the CDR3 is TGTGCCAGCAGTGAAAGCGGGAGGGCCCTGGAGACCCAGTACTTC. Its protein is CASSESGRALETQYF.

The J gene is TRBJ2-7, the V gene TRBV5-1; TRBD1 matches at 7 bases. The CDR3 runs 14 residues. The germline V gene has CDR1 SGHRS and CDR2 YFSETQ. V shed 1 base and J 4 bases; nucleotides not matched to a gene: 5. The CDR3 sequence: CASSLSGTAYEQYF. In nucleotides, the CDR3 is TGCGCCAGCAGCTTGTCCGGGACAGCATACGAGCAGTACTTC.